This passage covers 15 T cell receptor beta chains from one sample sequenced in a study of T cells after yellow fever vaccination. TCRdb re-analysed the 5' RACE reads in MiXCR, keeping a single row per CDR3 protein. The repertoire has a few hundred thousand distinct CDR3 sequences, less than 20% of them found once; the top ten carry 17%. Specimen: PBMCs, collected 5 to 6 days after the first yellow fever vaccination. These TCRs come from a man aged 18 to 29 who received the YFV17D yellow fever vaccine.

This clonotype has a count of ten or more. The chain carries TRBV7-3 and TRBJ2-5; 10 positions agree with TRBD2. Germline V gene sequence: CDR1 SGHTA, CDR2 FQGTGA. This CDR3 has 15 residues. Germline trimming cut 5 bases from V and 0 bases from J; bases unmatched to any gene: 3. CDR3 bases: TGTGCCAGCAGCCTAGCGGGGGTGGACCAAGAGACCCAGTACTTC. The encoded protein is CASSLAGVDQETQYF.

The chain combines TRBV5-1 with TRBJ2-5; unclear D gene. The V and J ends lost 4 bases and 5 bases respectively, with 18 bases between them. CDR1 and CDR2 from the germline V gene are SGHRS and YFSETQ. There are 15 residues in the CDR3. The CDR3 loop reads CASSPGGRTRETQYF. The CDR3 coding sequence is TGCGCCAGCAGCCCCGGTGGTAGGACGAGGGAGACCCAGTACTTC.

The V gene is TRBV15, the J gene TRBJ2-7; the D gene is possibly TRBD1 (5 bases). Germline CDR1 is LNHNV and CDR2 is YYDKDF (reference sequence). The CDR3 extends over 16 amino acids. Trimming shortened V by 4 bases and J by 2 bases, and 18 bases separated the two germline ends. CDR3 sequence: CATSTRFGHRPYEQYV. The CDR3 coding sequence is TGTGCCACCAGCACCCGATTTGGACACCGCCCCTACGAGCAGTACGTC.

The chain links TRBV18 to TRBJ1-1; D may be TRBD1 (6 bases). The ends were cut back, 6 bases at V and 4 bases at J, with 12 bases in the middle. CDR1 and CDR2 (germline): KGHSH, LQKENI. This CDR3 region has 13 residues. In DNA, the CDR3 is TGTGCCAGCTCTCCAGACAGGACCACTGAAGCTTTCTTT. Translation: CASSPDRTTEAFF.

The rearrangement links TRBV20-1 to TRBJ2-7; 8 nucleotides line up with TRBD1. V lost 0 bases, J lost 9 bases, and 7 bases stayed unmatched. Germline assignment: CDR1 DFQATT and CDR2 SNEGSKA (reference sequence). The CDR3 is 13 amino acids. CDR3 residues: CSAREKAGGRQYV. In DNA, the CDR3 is TGCAGTGCTAGAGAGAAGGCAGGGGGCAGGCAGTACGTC.

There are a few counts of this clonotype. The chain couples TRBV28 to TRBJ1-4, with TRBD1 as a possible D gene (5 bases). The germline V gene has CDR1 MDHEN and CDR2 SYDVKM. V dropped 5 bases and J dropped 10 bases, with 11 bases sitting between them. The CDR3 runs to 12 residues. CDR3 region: CASSPGVLKLFF. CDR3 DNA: TGTGCCAGCAGTCCGGGGGTTCTAAAACTGTTTTTT.

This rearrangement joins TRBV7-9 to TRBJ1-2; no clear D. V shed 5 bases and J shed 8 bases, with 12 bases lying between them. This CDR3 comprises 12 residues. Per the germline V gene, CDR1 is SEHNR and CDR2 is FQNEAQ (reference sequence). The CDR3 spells CASSPEDVGYTF. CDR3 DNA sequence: TGTGCCAGCAGCCCCGAGGATGTCGGCTACACCTTC.

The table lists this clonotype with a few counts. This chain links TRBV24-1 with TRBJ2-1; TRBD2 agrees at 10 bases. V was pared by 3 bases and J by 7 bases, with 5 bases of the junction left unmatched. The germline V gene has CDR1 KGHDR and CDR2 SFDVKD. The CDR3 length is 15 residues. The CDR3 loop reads CATSDQRGGQNEQFF. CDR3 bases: TGTGCCACCAGTGATCAGCGGGGGGGTCAGAATGAGCAGTTCTTC.

The CDR3 nucleotides are TGTGCCAGCAGTTACGGGCGACAGGGGGATCCCCCCGGTGTAAAGCAGTACTTC. Encoded protein: CASSYGRQGDPPGVKQYF. This chain uses TRBV6-5 with TRBJ2-7, with 9 bases lining up with TRBD1. Germline CDR1 and CDR2: MNHEY and SVGAGI. The CDR3 length is 18 residues. The V gene end was trimmed by 2 bases and the J gene end by 8 bases; junction bases not matched to a gene: 19.

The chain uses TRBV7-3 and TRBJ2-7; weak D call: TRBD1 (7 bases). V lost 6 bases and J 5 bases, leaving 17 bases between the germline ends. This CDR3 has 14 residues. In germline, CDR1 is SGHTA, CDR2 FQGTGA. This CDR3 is CASRRDSLSNEQYV. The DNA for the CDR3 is TGTGCCAGCAGGCGGGACAGTCTTTCTAACGAGCAGTACGTC.

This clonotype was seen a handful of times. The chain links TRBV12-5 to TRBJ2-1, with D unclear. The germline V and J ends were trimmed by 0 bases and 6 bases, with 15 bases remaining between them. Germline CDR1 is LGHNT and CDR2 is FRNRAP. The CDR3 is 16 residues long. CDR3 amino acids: CASGLVQVTLINEQFF. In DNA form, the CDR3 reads TGTGCTAGTGGTTTGGTACAAGTGACTCTAATCAATGAGCAGTTCTTC.

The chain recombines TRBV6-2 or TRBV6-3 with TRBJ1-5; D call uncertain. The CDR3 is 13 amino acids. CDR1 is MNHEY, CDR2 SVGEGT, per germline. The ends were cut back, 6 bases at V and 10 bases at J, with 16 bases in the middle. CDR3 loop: CASSLILGKPQHF. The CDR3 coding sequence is TGTGCCAGCAGCCTCATATTGGGGAAACCCCAGCATTTT.

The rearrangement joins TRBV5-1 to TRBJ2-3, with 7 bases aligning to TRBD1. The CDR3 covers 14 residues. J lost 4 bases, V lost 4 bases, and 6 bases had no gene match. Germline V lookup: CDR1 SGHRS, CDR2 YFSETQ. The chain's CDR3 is CASSTRQGPDTQYF. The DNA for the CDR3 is TGCGCCAGCAGCACCAGACAGGGACCAGATACGCAGTATTTT. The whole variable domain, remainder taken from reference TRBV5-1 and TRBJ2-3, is KAGVTQTPRYLIKTRGQQVTLSCSPISGHRSVSWYQQTPGQGLQFLFEYFSETQRNKGNFPGRFSGRQFSNSRSEMNVSTLELGDSALYLCASSTRQGPDTQYFGPGTRLTVL.

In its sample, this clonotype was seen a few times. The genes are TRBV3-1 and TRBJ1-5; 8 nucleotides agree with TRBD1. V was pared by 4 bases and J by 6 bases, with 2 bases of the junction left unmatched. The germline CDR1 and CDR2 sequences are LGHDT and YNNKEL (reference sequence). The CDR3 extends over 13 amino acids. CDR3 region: CASSLDRAQPQHF. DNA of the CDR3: TGTGCCAGCAGCCTGGACAGGGCTCAGCCCCAGCATTTT.

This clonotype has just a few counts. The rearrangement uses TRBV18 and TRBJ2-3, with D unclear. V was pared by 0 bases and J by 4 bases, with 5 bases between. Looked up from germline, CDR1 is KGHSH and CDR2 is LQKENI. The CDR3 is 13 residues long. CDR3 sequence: CASSPPMADTQYF. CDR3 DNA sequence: TGTGCCAGCTCACCACCGATGGCAGATACGCAGTATTTT.